This T cell receptor (beta chain) is from a study of blood T cell repertoires in COVID-19. Background on the study: Samples representing acute and convalescent COVID-19 were sourced from the United States, Italy and Spain. From T cells, B-cell-depleted T cells, or PBMCs came the material, which was cDNA or gDNA.

Profiled with immunoSEQ multiplex PCR; TCRdb holds only in-frame clones, not every one. The top ten clones hold around 0.64% of a sample with approximately 480,000 clones, around 87% of them seen once. Each participant's cohort was designated according to participant-reported clinical history. Sequenced: PBMCs or T cells enriched from blood (not recorded which). The TCR sequence derives from a young woman who had recovered from COVID-19.

The chain's CDR3 is CASSNRGNNEQFF. The CDR3 region has the DNA TGTGCCAGCAGCAACAGGGGGAACAATGAGCAGTTCTTC. The genes are TRBV21-1 and TRBJ2-1; TRBD1 reflects the table's D call only, with no check against the DNA. TRBV21-1 is a known pseudogene. The CDR3 loop spans 13 amino acids.